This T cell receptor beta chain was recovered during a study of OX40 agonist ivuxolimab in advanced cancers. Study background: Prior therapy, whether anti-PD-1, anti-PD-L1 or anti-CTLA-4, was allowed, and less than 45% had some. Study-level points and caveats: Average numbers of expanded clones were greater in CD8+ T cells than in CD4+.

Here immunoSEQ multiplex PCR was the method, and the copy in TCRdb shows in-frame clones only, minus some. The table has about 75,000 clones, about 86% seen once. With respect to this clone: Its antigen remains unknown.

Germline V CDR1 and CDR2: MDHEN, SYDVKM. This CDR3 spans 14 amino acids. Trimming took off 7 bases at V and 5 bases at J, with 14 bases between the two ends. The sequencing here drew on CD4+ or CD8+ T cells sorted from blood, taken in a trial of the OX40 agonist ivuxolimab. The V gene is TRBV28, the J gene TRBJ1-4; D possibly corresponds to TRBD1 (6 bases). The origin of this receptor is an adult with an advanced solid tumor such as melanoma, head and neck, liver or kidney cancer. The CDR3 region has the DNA TGTGCCAGCATAGAGAGGACAGCCAATGAAAAACTGTTTTTT. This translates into CASIERTANEKLFF. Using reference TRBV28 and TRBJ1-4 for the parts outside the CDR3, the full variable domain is DVKVTQSSRYLVKRTGEKVFLECVQDMDHENMFWYRQDPGLGLRLIYFSYDVKMKEKGDIPEGYSVSREKKERFSLILESASTNQTSMYLCASIERTANEKLFFGSGTQLSVL.